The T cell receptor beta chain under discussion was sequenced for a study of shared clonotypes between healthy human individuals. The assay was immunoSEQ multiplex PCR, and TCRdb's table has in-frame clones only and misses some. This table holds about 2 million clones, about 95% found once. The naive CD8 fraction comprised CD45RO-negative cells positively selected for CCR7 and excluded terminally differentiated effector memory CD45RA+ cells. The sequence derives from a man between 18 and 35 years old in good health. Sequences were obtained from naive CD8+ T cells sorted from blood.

The CDR3 DNA reads as TGTGCCAGCAGACAGGGTCCACCATTTTGCGAGCAGTACTTC. Its protein product is CASRQGPPFCEQYF. The chain has TRBV11-3 and TRBJ2-7; possibly TRBD1 for D (6 bases). CDR1 is SGHNT, CDR2 YENEEA, per germline. The CDR3 length is 14 residues. The V and J ends lost 6 bases and 6 bases respectively, with 18 bases between them.